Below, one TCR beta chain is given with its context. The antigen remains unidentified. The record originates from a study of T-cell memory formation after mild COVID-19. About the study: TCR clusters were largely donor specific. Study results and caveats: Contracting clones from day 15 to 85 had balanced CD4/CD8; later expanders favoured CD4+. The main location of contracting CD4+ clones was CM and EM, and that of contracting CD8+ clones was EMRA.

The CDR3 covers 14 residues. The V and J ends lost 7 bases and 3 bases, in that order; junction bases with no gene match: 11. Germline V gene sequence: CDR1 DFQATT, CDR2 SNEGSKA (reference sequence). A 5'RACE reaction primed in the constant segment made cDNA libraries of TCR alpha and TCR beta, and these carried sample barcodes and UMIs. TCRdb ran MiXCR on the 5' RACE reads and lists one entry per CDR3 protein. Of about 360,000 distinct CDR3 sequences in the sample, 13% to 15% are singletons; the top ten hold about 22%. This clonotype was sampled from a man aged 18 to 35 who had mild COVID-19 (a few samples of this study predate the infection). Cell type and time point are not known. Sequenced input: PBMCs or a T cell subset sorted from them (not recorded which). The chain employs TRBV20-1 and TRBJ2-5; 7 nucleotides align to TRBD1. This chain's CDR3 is CSGGDRVIKETQYF. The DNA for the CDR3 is TGCAGTGGCGGAGACAGGGTGATAAAAGAGACCCAGTACTTC.